Below are 23 T cell receptor beta chains sequenced from a single sample in a study of T cell responses to AZD1222 COVID-19 vaccine. Measured with immunoSEQ multiplex PCR; TCRdb has only the in-frame clones, and not every one. The table includes roughly 130,000 clones, approximately 92% detected once. Sequencing was performed on peripheral blood, taken 28 days after the second AZD1222 dose. The source is an adult who received the AZD1222 COVID-19 vaccine.

This chain joins TRBV3-1 (or the pseudogene TRBV3-2) and TRBJ2-2, with 9 bases identical to TRBD2. Germline CDR1 and CDR2: LGHDT and YNNKEL (reference sequence). V lost 3 bases and J lost 0; bases outside the gene matches: 8. This CDR3 is 18 amino acids long. CDR3 protein: CASSQGLSGRSNTGELFF. The CDR3 coding sequence is TGTGCCAGCAGCCAGGGCCTTAGCGGGAGATCGAACACCGGGGAGCTGTTTTTT.

CDR3 protein: CASSESLAGGPSTDTQYF. The CDR3 nucleotides are TGTGCCAGCAGTGAAAGCCTAGCGGGAGGGCCTAGCACAGATACGCAGTATTTT. The V and J genes are TRBV25-1 and TRBJ2-3; 12 positions match TRBD2. CDR3 length: 18 amino acids. Germline CDR1 reads MGHDK; CDR2 reads SYGVNS. Trimming removed 2 bases from V and 0 bases from J; junction bases left unmatched: 6.

This sequence joins TRBV18 and TRBJ2-2; D gene unclear. Germline assignment: CDR1 KGHSH and CDR2 LQKENI. Trimming removed 3 bases from V and 1 base from J, with 18 bases in between. This CDR3 contains 18 residues. CDR3 DNA: TGTGCCAGCTCACCCAGGTCGTTCCAGTCAAAGAACACCGGGGAGCTGTTTTTT. This encodes CASSPRSFQSKNTGELFF.

This chain links TRBV3-1 (or the pseudogene TRBV3-2) with TRBJ2-7; D gene uncertain. CDR3 length equals 12 residues. The ends were cut back, 4 bases at V and 2 bases at J, with 6 bases in the middle. Germline CDR1 reads LGHDT; CDR2 reads YNNKEL (reference sequence). CDR3 sequence reads: CASSPGPYEQYF. In DNA form, the CDR3 reads TGTGCCAGCAGCCCCGGGCCCTACGAGCAGTACTTC.

This sequence joins TRBV3-1 (or the pseudogene TRBV3-2) and TRBJ2-5, with D perhaps TRBD2 (5 bases). This CDR3 region has 13 residues. Germline values: CDR1 LGHDT, CDR2 YNNKEL (reference sequence). V lost 7 bases and J 4 bases, leaving 13 bases between the germline ends. CDR3 sequence reads: CASTRGLGETQYF. The CDR3 DNA sequence: TGTGCCAGCACTAGAGGGCTAGGAGAGACCCAGTACTTC.

This clone turned up a few times. The chain employs TRBV27 and TRBJ1-4; 7 positions agree with TRBD1. Germline V gives CDR1 MNHEY, CDR2 SMNVEV (reference sequence). The CDR3 is 15 residues long. V lost 5 bases, J lost 5 bases, and 8 bases stayed unmatched. In DNA, the CDR3 is TGTGCCAGCAGTCCTTATGGGACAGAAAATGAAAAACTGTTTTTT. It yields the protein CASSPYGTENEKLFF. The full variable domain, with the rest looked up from reference TRBV27 and TRBJ1-4, is EAQVTQNPRYLITVTGKKLTVTCSQNMNHEYMSWYRQDPGLGLRQIYYSMNVEVTDKGDVPEGYKVSRKEKRNFPLILESPSPNQTSLYFCASSPYGTENEKLFFGSGTQLSVL.

This chain joins TRBV5-1 and TRBJ2-7; D not resolved. V was trimmed by 0 bases and J by 2 bases, leaving 6 bases between them. Germline CDR1 reads SGHRS; CDR2 reads YFSETQ. The CDR3 extends over 13 amino acids. This chain's CDR3 is CASSLEQTYEQYF. In nucleotides, the CDR3 is TGCGCCAGCAGCTTGGAACAGACCTACGAGCAGTACTTC.

The count of this clone is one. The CDR3 is CASSLGQGAYEQYF. For the CDR3, the DNA is TGCGCCAGCAGCTTGGGGCAGGGAGCCTACGAGCAGTACTTC. The chain has TRBV5-1 and TRBJ2-7; possibly TRBD1 or TRBD2 for D (5 bases each). This CDR3 is built from 14 residues. Germline CDR1 and CDR2: SGHRS and YFSETQ. V was pared by 0 bases and J by 2 bases, with 9 bases between.

The V call is TRBV5-1, the J call TRBJ2-2; no firm D call. Germline V gene lookup returns CDR1 SGHRS and CDR2 YFSETQ. Trimming cost V 4 bases and J 4 bases, with 8 bases left between them. The CDR3 consists of 13 residues. CDR3 sequence (DNA): TGCGCCAGCAGCGTCTCAGCCACCGGGGAGCTGTTTTTT. Translated, it gives CASSVSATGELFF.

The DNA for the CDR3 is TGCGCCAGCAGTAAGAGGGGGATAGGAACCGGGGAGCTGTTTTTT. It encodes CASSKRGIGTGELFF. The rearrangement uses TRBV10-1 and TRBJ2-2; D perhaps matches TRBD1 (6 bases). Germline CDR1 and CDR2: WNHNN and SYGVQD (reference sequence). V was cut by 5 bases and J by 5 bases, with 15 bases left in between. The CDR3 loop spans 15 amino acids.

The chain uses TRBV5-4 and TRBJ2-7; D is uncertain. V lost 0 bases to trimming and J lost 2 bases, with 9 bases between them. Germline CDR1 SGHNT, CDR2 YYREEE (reference sequence). This CDR3 region has 14 residues. Here the CDR3 reads CASSLEGTTYEQYF. CDR3 DNA: TGTGCCAGCAGCTTGGAGGGCACCACCTACGAGCAGTACTTC.

This clone was counted a few times. This rearrangement joins TRBV6-7 to TRBJ1-4, with a tentative D call TRBD1 (6 bases). TRBV6-7 is known as an ORF, though its function is uncertain. V gave up 4 bases and J gave up 4 bases, with 19 bases separating them. The CDR3 covers 17 residues. Here the CDR3 DNA reads TGTGCCAGCAGTTCTCCCTGGACAGCGTGTTTTAATGAAAAACTGTTTTTT. Translated, it gives CASSSPWTACFNEKLFF.

The J gene is TRBJ2-1, the V gene TRBV29-1, with 10 bases identical to TRBD2. From germline, CDR1 is SQVTM and CDR2 ANQGSEA. J gave up 0 bases and V 3 bases, and 8 bases lay outside the gene matches. The CDR3 runs 17 residues. The CDR3 spells CSVEGLAGATSYNEQFF. CDR3 DNA: TGCAGCGTTGAGGGGCTAGCGGGAGCAACCTCCTACAATGAGCAGTTCTTC.

The chain uses TRBV9 and TRBJ2-7, with 8 bases identical to TRBD2. In germline, CDR1 is SGDLS, CDR2 YYNGEE. V trimming: 4 bases; J trimming: 12 bases; junction bases outside the gene matches: 9. The CDR3 is 12 amino acids. The CDR3 nucleotides are TGTGCCAGCAGCTCTTTGGGGAGCGGGGGGTACTTC. The encoded protein is CASSSLGSGGYF.

The chain couples TRBV11-3 to TRBJ1-2, with a possible D match to TRBD1 (5 bases). Trimming cost V 1 base and J 4 bases, with 13 bases left between them. From germline, CDR1 is SGHNT and CDR2 YENEEA. This CDR3 is 15 amino acids long. CDR3 sequence: CASSLGEGQGYGYTF. In DNA, the CDR3 is TGTGCCAGCAGCTTAGGTGAGGGGCAAGGCTATGGCTACACCTTC.

The CDR3 DNA is TGTGCCATCAGTCGCGGGACAGGGGGCATCTACGAGCAGTACTTC. It specifies CAISRGTGGIYEQYF. The chain uses TRBV10-3 and TRBJ2-7; 12 bases align to TRBD1. Germline V lookup: CDR1 ENHRY, CDR2 SYGVKD. The J segment lost 3 bases and the V segment lost 5 bases, leaving 5 bases of the junction unmatched. CDR3 length: 15 residues.

This chain links TRBV5-5 with TRBJ1-2; 7 bases are shared with TRBD1. The CDR3 runs to 14 residues. After removal of 4 bases from V and 0 bases from J, the junction contained 3 bases not matched to a gene. Germline V lookup: CDR1 SGHKS, CDR2 YYEKEE (reference sequence). Written as DNA, the CDR3 is TGTGCCAGCAGCACTGACAGGGCTAACTATGGCTACACCTTC. It encodes CASSTDRANYGYTF.

The chain is built from TRBV7-2 and TRBJ1-1; TRBD1 matches at 8 bases. CDR1 SGHTA and CDR2 FQGNSA come from the germline V gene. V gave up 4 bases and J gave up 1 base; unmatched junction bases: 5. The CDR3 covers 15 residues. This chain's CDR3 is CASSWKGQGNTEAFF. CDR3 in DNA: TGTGCCAGCAGCTGGAAAGGACAGGGGAACACTGAAGCTTTCTTT.

The chain couples TRBV7-2 to TRBJ1-3; D remains ambiguous. Trimming shortened V by 1 base and J by 8 bases, and 9 bases separated the two germline ends. The CDR3 consists of 13 residues. The germline gives CDR1 SGHTA, CDR2 FQGNSA. The CDR3 DNA reads as TGTGCCAGCAGCTTAGAGGTCGGGGACACCATATATTTT. Its translation is CASSLEVGDTIYF.

This chain connects TRBV4-3 to TRBJ2-7; 7 nucleotides agree with TRBD2. The germline CDR1 and CDR2 sequences are LGHNA and YSLEER. The CDR3 loop spans 15 amino acids. V shed 6 bases and J 3 bases; nucleotides not matched to a gene: 11. In DNA, the CDR3 is TGCGCCAGCAGTCAAACGACTAGCCCCCGCTACGAGCAGTACTTC. Its translation: CASSQTTSPRYEQYF.

The chain employs TRBV28 and TRBJ2-7; 10 bases line up with TRBD1. Per germline, CDR1 MDHEN and CDR2 SYDVKM. The CDR3 is 14 amino acids. V was pared by 6 bases and J by 2 bases, with 4 bases of the junction left unmatched. The CDR3 DNA sequence: TGTGCCAGCAGAGACAGGGGGCCCCCCTACGAGCAGTACTTC. This translates into CASRDRGPPYEQYF.

The CDR3 spells CASSVLAGGLEQYF. Written as DNA, the CDR3 is TGTGCCAGCAGTGTACTAGCGGGAGGTCTAGAGCAGTACTTC. The chain is built from TRBV6-2 or TRBV6-3 and TRBJ2-7; 12 positions agree with TRBD2. The germline CDR1 and CDR2 sequences are MNHEY and SVGEGT. J lost 7 bases, V lost 5 bases, and 6 bases had no gene match. This CDR3 spans 14 amino acids.

V usage is TRBV5-1 and J usage is TRBJ2-3, with 7 nucleotides matching TRBD1. The CDR3 has 14 amino acids. The V gene end was trimmed by 4 bases and the J gene end by 6 bases; junction bases not matched to a gene: 8. The germline V gene has CDR1 SGHRS and CDR2 YFSETQ. DNA for the CDR3: TGCGCCAGCAGCCCCAAGACAGGGACCGATACGCAGTATTTT. Translated, it gives CASSPKTGTDTQYF. Full variable domain (outside the CDR3, taken from reference TRBV5-1 and TRBJ2-3): KAGVTQTPRYLIKTRGQQVTLSCSPISGHRSVSWYQQTPGQGLQFLFEYFSETQRNKGNFPGRFSGRQFSNSRSEMNVSTLELGDSALYLCASSPKTGTDTQYFGPGTRLTVL.